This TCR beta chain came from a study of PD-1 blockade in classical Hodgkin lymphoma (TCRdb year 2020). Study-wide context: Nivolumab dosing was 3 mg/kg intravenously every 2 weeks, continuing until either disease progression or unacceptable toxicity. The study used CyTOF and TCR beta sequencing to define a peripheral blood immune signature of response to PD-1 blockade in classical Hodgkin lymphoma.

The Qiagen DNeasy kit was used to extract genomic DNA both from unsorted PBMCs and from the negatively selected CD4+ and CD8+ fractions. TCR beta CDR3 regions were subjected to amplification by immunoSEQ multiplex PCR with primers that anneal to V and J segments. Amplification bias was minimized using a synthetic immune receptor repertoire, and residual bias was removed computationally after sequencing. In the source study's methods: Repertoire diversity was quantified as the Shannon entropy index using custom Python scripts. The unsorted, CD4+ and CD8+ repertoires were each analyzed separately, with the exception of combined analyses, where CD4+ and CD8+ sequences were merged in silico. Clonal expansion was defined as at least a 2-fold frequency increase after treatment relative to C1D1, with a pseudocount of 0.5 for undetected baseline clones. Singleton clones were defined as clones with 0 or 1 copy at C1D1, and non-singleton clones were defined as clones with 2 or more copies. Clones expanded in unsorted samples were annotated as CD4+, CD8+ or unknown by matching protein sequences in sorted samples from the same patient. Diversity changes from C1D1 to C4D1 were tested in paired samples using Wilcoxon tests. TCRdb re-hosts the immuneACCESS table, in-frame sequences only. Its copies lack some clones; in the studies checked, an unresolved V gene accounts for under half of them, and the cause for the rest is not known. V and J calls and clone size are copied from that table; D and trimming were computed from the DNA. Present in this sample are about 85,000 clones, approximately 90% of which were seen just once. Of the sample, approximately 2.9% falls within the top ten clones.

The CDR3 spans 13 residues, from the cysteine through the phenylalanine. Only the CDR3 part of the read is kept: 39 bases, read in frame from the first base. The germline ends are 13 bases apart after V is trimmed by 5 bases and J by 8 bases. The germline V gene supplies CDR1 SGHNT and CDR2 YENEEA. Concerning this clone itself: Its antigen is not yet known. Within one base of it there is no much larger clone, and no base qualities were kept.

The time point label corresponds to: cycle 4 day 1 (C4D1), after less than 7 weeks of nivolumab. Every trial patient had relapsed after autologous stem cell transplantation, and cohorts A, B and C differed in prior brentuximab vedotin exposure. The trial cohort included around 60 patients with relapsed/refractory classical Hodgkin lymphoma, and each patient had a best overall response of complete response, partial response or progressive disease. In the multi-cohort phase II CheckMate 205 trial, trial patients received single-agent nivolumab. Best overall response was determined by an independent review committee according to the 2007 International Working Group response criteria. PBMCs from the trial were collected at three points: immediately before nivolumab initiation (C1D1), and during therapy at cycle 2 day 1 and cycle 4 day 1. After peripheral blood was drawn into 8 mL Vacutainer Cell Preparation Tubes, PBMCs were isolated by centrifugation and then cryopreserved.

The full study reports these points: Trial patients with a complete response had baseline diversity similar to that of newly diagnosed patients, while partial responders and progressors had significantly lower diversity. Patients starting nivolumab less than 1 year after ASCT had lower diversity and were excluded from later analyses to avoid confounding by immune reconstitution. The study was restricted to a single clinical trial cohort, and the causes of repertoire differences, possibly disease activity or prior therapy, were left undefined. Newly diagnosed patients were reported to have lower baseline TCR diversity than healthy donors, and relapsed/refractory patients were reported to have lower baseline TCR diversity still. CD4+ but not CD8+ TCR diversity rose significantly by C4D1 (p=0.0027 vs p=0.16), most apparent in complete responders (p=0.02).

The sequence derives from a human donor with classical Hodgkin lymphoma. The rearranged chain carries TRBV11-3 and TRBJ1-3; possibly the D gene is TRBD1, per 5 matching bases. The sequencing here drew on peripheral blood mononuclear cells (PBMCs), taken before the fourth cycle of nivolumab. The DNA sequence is TGTGCCAGCAGCCGGGACTCCCGGGACACCATATATTTT. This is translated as CASSRDSRDTIYF.